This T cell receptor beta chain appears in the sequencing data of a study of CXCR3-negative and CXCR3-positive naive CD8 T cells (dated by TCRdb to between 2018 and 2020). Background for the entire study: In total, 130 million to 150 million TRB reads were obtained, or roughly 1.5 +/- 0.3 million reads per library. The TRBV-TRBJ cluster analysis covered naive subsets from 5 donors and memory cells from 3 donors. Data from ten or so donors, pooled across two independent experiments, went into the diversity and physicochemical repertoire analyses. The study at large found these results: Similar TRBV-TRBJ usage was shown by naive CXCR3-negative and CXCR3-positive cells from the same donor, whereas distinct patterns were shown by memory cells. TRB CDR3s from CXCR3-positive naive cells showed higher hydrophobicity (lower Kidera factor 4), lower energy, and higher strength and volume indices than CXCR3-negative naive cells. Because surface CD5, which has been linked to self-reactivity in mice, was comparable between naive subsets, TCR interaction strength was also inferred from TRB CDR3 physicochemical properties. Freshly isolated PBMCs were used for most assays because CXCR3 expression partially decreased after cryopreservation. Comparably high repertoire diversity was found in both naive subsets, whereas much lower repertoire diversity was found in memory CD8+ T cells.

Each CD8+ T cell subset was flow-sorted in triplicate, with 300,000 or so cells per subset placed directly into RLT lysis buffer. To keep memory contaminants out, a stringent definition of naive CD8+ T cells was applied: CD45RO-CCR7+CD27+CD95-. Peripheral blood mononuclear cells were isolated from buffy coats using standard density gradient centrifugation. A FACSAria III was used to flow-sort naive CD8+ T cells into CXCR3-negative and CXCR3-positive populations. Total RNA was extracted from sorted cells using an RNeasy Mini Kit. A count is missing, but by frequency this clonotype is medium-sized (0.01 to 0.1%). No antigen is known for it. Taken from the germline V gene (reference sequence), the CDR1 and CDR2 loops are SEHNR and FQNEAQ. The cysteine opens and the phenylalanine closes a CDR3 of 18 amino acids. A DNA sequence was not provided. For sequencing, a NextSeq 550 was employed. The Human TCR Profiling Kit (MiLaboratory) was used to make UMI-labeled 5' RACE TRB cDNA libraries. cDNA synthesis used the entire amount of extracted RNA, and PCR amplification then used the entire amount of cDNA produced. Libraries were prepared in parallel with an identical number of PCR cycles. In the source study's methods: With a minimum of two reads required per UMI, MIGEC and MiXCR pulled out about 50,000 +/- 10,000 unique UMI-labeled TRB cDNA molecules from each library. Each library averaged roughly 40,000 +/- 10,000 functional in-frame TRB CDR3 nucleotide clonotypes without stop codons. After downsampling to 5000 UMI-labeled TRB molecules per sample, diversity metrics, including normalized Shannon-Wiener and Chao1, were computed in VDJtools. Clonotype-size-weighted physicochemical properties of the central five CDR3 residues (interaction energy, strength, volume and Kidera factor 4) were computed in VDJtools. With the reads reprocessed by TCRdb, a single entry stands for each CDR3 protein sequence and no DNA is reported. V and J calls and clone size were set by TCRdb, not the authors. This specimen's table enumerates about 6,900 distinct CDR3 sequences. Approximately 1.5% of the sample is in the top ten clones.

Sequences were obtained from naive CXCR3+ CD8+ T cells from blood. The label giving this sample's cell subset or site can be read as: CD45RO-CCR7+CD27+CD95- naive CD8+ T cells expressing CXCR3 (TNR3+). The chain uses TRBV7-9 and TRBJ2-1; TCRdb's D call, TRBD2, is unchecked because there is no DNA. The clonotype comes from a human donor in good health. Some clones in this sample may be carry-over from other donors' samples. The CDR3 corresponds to CASSLAWHRVSGNNEQFF.